Listed here is a single T cell receptor (beta chain). These data come from a study of control samples from healthy donors and cancer patients. From germline, CDR1 is SGHRS and CDR2 YFSETQ. V lost 6 bases and J lost 1; bases outside the gene matches: 10. CDR3 length equals 15 residues. Sequenced by immunoSEQ multiplex PCR; TCRdb stores in-frame clones only, minus some. This sample yields about 160,000 clones, of which 85% to 90% are seen a single time; 9.5% to 15% belongs to the top ten. Sequencing was carried out using blood. The sequence came from a man aged 30-40 years in good health. The rearrangement links TRBV5-1 to TRBJ2-7; 7 positions agree with TRBD1. CDR3 in DNA: TGCGCCAGCACCACTCAGGGGGTCCAATCCTACGAGCAGTACTTC. Translating gives CASTTQGVQSYEQYF.